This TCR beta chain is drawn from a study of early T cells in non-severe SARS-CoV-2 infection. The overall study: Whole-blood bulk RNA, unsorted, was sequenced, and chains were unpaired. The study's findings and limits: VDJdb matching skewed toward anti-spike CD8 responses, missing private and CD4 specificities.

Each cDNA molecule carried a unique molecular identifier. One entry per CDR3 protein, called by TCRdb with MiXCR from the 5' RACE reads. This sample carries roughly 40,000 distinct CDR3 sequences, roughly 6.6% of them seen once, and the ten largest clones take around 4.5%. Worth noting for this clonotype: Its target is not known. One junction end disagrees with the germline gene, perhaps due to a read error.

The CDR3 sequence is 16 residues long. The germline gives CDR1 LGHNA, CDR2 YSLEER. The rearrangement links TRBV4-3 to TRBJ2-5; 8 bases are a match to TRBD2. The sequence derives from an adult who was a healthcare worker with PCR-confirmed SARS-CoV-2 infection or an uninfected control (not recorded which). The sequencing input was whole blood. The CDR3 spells CASNQEGAGAGETQYF. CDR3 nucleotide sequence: TGCGCCAGCAACCAAGAAGGAGCGGGGGCGGGGGAGACCCAGTACTTC.